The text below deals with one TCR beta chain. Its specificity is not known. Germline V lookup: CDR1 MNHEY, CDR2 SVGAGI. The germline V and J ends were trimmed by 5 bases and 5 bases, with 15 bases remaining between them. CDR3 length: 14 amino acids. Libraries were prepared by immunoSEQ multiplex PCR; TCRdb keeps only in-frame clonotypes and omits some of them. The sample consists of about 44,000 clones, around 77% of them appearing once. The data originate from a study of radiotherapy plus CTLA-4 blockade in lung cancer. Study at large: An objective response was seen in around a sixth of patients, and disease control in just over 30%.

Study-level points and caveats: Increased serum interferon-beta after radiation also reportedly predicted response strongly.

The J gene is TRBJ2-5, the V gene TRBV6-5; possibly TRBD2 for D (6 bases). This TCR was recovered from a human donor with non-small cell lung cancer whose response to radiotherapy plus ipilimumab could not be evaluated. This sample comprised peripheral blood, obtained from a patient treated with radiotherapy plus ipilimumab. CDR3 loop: CASSRLGTGETQYF. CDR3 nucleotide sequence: TGTGCCAGCAGTCGACTAGGTACGGGGGAGACCCAGTACTTC.